This T cell receptor beta chain was retrieved from a study of blood T cell repertoires in COVID-19. Looking at the study overall: The samples span acute and convalescent COVID-19 from the United States, Italy and Spain. Nucleic acid was either cDNA or gDNA, and it came from T cells, B-cell-depleted T cells, or PBMCs.

Methods used by the authors: The assay estimated nucleated cells by amplifying reference gene primers. Clones were read by immunoSEQ multiplex PCR, and TCRdb kept only the in-frame ones, dropping some. D and trimming were read from the DNA, whereas the V and J calls and clone size are those reported in that table. The top ten hold roughly 3% of the sample, which has 200,000 to 250,000 clones, roughly 87% seen once. From germline, CDR1 is SGDLS and CDR2 YYNGEE. There are 16 residues in the CDR3. The V and J ends lost 0 bases and 4 bases respectively, with 16 bases between them. The sequence was collected from a man between 18 and 29 years old with active or convalescent COVID-19. The chain carries TRBV9 and TRBJ2-5; D remains ambiguous. Material: peripheral blood. The CDR3 nucleotides read TGTGCCAGCAGCGTAGCGGCCAGCTCGGGTGGAGAGACCCAGTACTTC. It yields the protein CASSVAASSGGETQYF. Using reference TRBV9 and TRBJ2-5 for the parts outside the CDR3, the full variable domain is DSGVTQTPKHLITATGQRVTLRCSPRSGDLSVYWYQQSLDQGLQFLIQYYNGEERAKGNILERFSAQQFPDLHSELNLSSLELGDSALYFCASSVAASSGGETQYFGPGTRLLVL.